A selection of T cell receptor beta chains follows, all from one sample in a study of T cell repertoires in cytomegalovirus infection. A single record per CDR3 protein comes from TCRdb applying MiXCR to the reads. The sample consists of about 490,000 distinct CDR3 sequences, around 27% of them appearing once. What was sequenced was PBMCs. All receptors come from a human donor in good health (CMV status not recorded). Some clones in this sample may be carry-over from other donors' samples. Both conserved end residues are part of each CDR3. Each record gives: V gene, D gene, J gene, clone size, CDR3 protein, CDR3 DNA. D genes are given only for firm matches. Clone size is given for some rows only: seen once, a few or many times, or a class if the clone is expanded.

TRBV4-3,.,TRBJ2-1,many,CASGVVNEQFF,TGCGCCAGCGGCGTAGTAAATGAGCAGTTCTTC
TRBV20-1,TRBD1,TRBJ1-5,.,CSARQTGGEQPQHF,TGCAGTGCTAGACAAACAGGGGGTGAGCAGCCCCAGCATTTT
TRBV19,TRBD1,TRBJ1-2,.,CASRPTGGYLGYTF,TGTGCCAGTCGCCCGACAGGGGGCTACCTGGGCTACACCTTC
TRBV7-2,.,TRBJ2-2,few,CASSQISGELFF,TGTGCCAGCAGCCAAATATCCGGGGAGCTGTTTTTT
TRBV12-3/TRBV12-4,.,TRBJ1-1,.,CASSLVQGTEAFF,TGTGCCAGCAGTTTAGTACAGGGCACTGAAGCTTTCTTT
TRBV6-6,.,TRBJ2-1,many,CASSYSGRGRTPGEQFF,TGTGCCAGCAGTTACTCGGGAAGGGGAAGAACCCCGGGTGAGCAGTTCTTC
TRBV7-9,.,TRBJ1-6,many,CASSPNRGQSPLHF,TGTGCCAGCAGCCCTAACCGCGGGCAATCACCCCTCCACTTT
TRBV4-3,.,TRBJ2-1,few,CASSHPGTPNEQFF,TGCGCCAGCAGCCATCCCGGGACTCCCAATGAGCAGTTCTTC
TRBV7-3,.,TRBJ1-5,once,CASSKTGTQNQPQHF,TGTGCCAGCAGCAAGACCGGGACACAGAATCAGCCCCAGCATTTT
TRBV10-3,TRBD2,TRBJ2-1,few,CAISEYETSFYNEQFF,TGTGCCATCAGTGAGTACGAGACTAGCTTCTACAATGAGCAGTTCTTC
TRBV12-3/TRBV12-4,TRBD2,TRBJ2-1,few,CASSLWEGLSEQFF,TGTGCCAGCAGTTTGTGGGAGGGCCTCAGTGAGCAGTTCTTC
TRBV2,TRBD1,TRBJ1-6,.,CASRWTGDNSPLHF,TGTGCCAGCAGGTGGACAGGGGATAATTCACCCCTCCACTTT
TRBV20-1,.,TRBJ2-1,few,CSARDGAILDNEQFF,TGCAGTGCTAGAGATGGGGCGATCTTAGACAATGAGCAGTTCTTC
TRBV7-8,.,TRBJ2-2,many,CASSLGVTSLNTGELFF,TGTGCCAGCAGCTTAGGGGTGACTAGTCTGAACACCGGGGAGCTGTTTTTT
TRBV24-1,.,TRBJ2-1,.,CATSALAVRISYNEQFF,TGTGCCACCAGTGCTTTAGCTGTTAGGATTTCCTACAATGAGCAGTTCTTC
TRBV19,.,TRBJ1-5,few,CASSQGPWSNQPQHF,TGTGCCAGTAGTCAGGGCCCTTGGAGCAATCAGCCCCAGCATTTT
TRBV19,.,TRBJ1-1,.,CASQTGYNTEAFF,TGTGCCAGCCAGACAGGTTATAACACTGAAGCTTTCTTT
TRBV7-9,.,TRBJ1-2,.,CASSYGPVQSNYGYTF,TGTGCCAGCAGCTATGGTCCGGTCCAGTCAAATTATGGCTACACCTTC
TRBV7-3,TRBD2,TRBJ2-1,.,CASSLTSGRLGEQFF,TGTGCCAGCAGCCTTACTAGCGGGAGGTTGGGTGAGCAGTTCTTC
TRBV6-5,TRBD1,TRBJ2-7,few,CASSYSRQGEYEQYF,TGTGCCAGCAGTTACTCGCGACAGGGGGAGTACGAGCAGTACTTC
TRBV7-6,TRBD1,TRBJ2-2,many,CASSQGQGGPGELFF,TGTGCCAGCAGTCAAGGACAGGGAGGACCCGGGGAGCTGTTTTTT
TRBV7-2,.,TRBJ1-2,few,CASSPAAYGYTF,TGTGCCAGCAGCCCCGCGGCCTATGGCTACACCTTC
TRBV20-1,.,TRBJ1-1,.,CSARDRRWFTEAFF,TGCAGTGCTAGAGATAGGCGGTGGTTCACTGAAGCTTTCTTT
TRBV7-2,.,TRBJ1-5,many,CASSSREGNQPQHF,TGTGCCAGCAGCTCCAGGGAGGGCAATCAGCCCCAGCATTTT
TRBV27,.,TRBJ2-1,many,CASRSGWDHNEQFF,TGTGCCAGCAGATCAGGGTGGGATCACAATGAGCAGTTCTTC
TRBV11-3,.,TRBJ2-7,.,CASRTDRAYEQYF,TGTGCCAGCAGAACCGACAGAGCCTACGAGCAGTACTTC
TRBV2,TRBD2,TRBJ2-3,.,CASMGLAVTDTQYF,TGTGCCAGCATGGGACTAGCGGTCACAGATACGCAGTATTTT
TRBV9,.,TRBJ2-1,.,CASSPTTSLGFGEQFF,TGTGCCAGCAGCCCCACGACTAGTTTAGGCTTCGGTGAGCAGTTCTTC
TRBV5-6,.,TRBJ2-1,many,CASSQDSDNEQFF,TGTGCCAGCAGCCAAGACAGTGACAATGAGCAGTTCTTC
TRBV29-1,.,TRBJ2-7,.,CSAVLSRGEQYF,TGCAGCGCAGTGTTAAGTAGGGGCGAGCAGTACTTC
TRBV15,TRBD1,TRBJ1-2,.,CATSRGTAGTEGYTF,TGTGCCACCAGCAGGGGGACAGCGGGGACGGAGGGCTACACCTTC
TRBV6-2/TRBV6-3,.,TRBJ2-1,.,CASSPPRANTNEQFF,TGTGCCAGCAGCCCCCCCAGGGCGAATACCAATGAGCAGTTCTTC
TRBV14,.,TRBJ2-5,.,CASSRDTGEETQYF,TGTGCCAGCAGCCGGGACACGGGAGAAGAGACCCAGTACTTC
TRBV5-4,.,TRBJ2-3,few,CASSPGGGTGSDTQYF,TGTGCCAGCAGCCCCGGAGGCGGGACGGGCTCAGATACGCAGTATTTT
TRBV7-2,.,TRBJ2-7,many,CASSAPGGGMTSEQYF,TGTGCCAGCAGCGCCCCTGGTGGGGGAATGACTAGCGAGCAGTACTTC
TRBV12-3/TRBV12-4,.,TRBJ2-1,many,CASSSDSLDEQFF,TGTGCCAGCAGTTCCGACAGCCTTGATGAGCAGTTCTTC
TRBV11-2,TRBD2,TRBJ2-1,.,CASRRWGTSGRAGNEQFF,TGTGCCAGCAGGAGGTGGGGGACTAGCGGGAGGGCCGGTAATGAGCAGTTCTTC
TRBV5-6,.,TRBJ2-1,.,CASSFQTNWEFF,TGTGCCAGCAGCTTCCAGACAAATTGGGAGTTCTTC
TRBV15,.,TRBJ2-1,.,CATSRGSSIHEQFF,TGTGCCACCAGCAGGGGGTCTAGCATCCATGAGCAGTTCTTC
TRBV28,TRBD1,TRBJ1-2,few,CASSPMGTGNYGYTF,TGTGCCAGCAGTCCGATGGGGACAGGGAACTATGGCTACACCTTC